This T cell receptor (beta chain) derives from a study of T-cell memory formation after mild COVID-19. Details on this clonotype: Its antigen is undetermined.

TCR alpha and TCR beta cDNA libraries carrying sample barcodes and UMIs came from 5'RACE with constant-segment primers. Each CDR3 protein gets one entry after TCRdb re-called the 5' RACE reads with MiXCR. This sample has about 300,000 distinct CDR3 sequences; roughly a fifth occur once, and the top ten carry under 25%. The germline V gene encodes CDR1 LNHNV and CDR2 YYDKDF (reference sequence). The CDR3 sequence is 11 residues long. Trimming stripped 4 bases from V and 5 bases from J, with 5 bases between. Study-level results: Cross-reactive memory seemingly joined, as some responding clones were found in pre-infection memory. Researchers could not confirm that second-wave clones peaking on day 37 targeted SARS-CoV-2.

The sample taken for sequencing was PBMCs or a T cell subset sorted from them (not recorded which). This chain connects TRBV15 to TRBJ1-1; D is unresolved. This receptor was obtained from a young man who had mild COVID-19 (a few samples of this study predate the infection). Cell type and time point are not known. For the CDR3, the DNA is TGTGCCACCAGCAAGGAAACTGAAGCTTTCTTT. It yields the protein CATSKETEAFF.